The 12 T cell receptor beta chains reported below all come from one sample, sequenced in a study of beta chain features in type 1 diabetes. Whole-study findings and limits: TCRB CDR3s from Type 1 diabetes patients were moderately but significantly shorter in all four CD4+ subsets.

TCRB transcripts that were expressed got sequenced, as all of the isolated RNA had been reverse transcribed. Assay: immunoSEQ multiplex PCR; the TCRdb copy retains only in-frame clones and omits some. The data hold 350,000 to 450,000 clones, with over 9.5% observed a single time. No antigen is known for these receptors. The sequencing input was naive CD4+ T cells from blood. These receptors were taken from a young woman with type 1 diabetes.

CDR3 nucleotide sequence: TGTGCCAGCAGCTTAAAAGGCAGGATGAACACTGAAGCTTTCTTT. This codes for CASSLKGRMNTEAFF. The chain recombines TRBV7-9 with TRBJ1-1; no firm D call. Trimming took 2 bases from V and 0 from J, leaving 10 bases between them. The CDR3 covers 15 residues. Germline V lookup: CDR1 SEHNR, CDR2 FQNEAQ (reference sequence).

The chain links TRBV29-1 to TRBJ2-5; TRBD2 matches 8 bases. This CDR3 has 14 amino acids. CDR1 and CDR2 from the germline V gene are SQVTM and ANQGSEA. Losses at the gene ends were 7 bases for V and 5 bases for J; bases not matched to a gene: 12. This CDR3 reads CSATRGGIGETQYF. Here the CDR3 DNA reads TGCAGCGCGACCCGGGGGGGTATTGGGGAGACCCAGTACTTC.

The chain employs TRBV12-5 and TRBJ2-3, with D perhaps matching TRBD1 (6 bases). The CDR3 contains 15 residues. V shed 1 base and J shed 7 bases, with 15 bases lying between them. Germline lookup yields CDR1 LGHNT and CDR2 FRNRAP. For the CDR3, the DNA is TGTGCTAGTGGTTTGGCCGCAGGGGATCGTAATACGCAGTATTTT. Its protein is CASGLAAGDRNTQYF.

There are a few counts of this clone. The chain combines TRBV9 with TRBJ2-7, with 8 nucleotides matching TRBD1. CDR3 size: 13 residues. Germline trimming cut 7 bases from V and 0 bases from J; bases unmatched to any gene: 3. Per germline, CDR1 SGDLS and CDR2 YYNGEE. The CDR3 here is CASGQGPSYEQYF. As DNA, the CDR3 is TGTGCCAGCGGACAGGGCCCCTCCTACGAGCAGTACTTC.

CDR3 DNA: TGCGCCAGCAGCCCGGAAAACACAGGGGTAGTCAATCAGCCCCAGCATTTT. Translation gives CASSPENTGVVNQPQHF. V is TRBV4-1 and J is TRBJ1-5; TRBD1 matches 7 bases. Germline-derived CDR1 and CDR2 are MGHRA and YSYEKL. CDR3 length: 17 amino acids. V lost 4 bases, J lost 3 bases, and 12 bases stayed unmatched.

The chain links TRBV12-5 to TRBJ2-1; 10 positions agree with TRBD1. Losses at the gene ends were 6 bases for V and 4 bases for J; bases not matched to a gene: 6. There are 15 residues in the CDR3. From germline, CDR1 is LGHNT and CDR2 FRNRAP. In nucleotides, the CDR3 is TGTGCTAGTGGGGCCGGGACAGGGGTTTACAATGAGCAGTTCTTC. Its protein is CASGAGTGVYNEQFF.

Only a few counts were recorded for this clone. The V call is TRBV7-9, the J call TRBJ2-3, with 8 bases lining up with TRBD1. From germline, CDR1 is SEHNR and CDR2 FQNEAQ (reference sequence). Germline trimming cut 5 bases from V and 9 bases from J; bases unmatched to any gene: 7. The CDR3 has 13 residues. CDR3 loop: CASSRGQGGTQYF. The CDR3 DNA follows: TGTGCCAGCAGCCGAGGACAGGGTGGCACGCAGTATTTT.

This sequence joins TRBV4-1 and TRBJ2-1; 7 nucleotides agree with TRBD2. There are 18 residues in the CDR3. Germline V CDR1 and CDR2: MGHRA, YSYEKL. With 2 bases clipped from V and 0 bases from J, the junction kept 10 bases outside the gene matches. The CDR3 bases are TGCGCCAGCAGCCAACATGGGGTCGGGGGGTTCTCCTACAATGAGCAGTTCTTC. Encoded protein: CASSQHGVGGFSYNEQFF.

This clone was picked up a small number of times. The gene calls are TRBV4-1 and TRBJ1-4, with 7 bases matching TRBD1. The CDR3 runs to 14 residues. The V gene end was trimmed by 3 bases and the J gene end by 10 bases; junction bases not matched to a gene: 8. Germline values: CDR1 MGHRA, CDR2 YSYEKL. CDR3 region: CASSQHLGDRKLFF. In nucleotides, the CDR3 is TGCGCCAGCAGCCAGCATCTGGGGGACAGAAAACTGTTTTTT.

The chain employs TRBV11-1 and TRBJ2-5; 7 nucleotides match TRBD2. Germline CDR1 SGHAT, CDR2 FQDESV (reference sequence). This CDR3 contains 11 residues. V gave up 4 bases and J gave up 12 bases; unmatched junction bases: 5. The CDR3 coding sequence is TGTGCCAGCAGCTCCCGGGAGGTTGAGTACTTC. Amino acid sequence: CASSSREVEYF.

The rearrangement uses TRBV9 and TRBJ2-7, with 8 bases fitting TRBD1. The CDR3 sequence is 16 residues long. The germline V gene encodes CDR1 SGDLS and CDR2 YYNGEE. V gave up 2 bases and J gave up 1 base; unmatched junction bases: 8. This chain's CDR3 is CASSVRPGQDSYEQYF. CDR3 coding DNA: TGTGCCAGCAGCGTTCGACCGGGACAGGATTCCTACGAGCAGTACTTC.

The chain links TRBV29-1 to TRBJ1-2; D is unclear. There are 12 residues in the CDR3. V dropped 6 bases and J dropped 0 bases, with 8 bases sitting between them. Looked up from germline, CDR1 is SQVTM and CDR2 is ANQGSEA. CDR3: CSVEKTNYGYTF. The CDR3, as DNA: TGCAGCGTAGAGAAGACTAACTATGGCTACACCTTC.